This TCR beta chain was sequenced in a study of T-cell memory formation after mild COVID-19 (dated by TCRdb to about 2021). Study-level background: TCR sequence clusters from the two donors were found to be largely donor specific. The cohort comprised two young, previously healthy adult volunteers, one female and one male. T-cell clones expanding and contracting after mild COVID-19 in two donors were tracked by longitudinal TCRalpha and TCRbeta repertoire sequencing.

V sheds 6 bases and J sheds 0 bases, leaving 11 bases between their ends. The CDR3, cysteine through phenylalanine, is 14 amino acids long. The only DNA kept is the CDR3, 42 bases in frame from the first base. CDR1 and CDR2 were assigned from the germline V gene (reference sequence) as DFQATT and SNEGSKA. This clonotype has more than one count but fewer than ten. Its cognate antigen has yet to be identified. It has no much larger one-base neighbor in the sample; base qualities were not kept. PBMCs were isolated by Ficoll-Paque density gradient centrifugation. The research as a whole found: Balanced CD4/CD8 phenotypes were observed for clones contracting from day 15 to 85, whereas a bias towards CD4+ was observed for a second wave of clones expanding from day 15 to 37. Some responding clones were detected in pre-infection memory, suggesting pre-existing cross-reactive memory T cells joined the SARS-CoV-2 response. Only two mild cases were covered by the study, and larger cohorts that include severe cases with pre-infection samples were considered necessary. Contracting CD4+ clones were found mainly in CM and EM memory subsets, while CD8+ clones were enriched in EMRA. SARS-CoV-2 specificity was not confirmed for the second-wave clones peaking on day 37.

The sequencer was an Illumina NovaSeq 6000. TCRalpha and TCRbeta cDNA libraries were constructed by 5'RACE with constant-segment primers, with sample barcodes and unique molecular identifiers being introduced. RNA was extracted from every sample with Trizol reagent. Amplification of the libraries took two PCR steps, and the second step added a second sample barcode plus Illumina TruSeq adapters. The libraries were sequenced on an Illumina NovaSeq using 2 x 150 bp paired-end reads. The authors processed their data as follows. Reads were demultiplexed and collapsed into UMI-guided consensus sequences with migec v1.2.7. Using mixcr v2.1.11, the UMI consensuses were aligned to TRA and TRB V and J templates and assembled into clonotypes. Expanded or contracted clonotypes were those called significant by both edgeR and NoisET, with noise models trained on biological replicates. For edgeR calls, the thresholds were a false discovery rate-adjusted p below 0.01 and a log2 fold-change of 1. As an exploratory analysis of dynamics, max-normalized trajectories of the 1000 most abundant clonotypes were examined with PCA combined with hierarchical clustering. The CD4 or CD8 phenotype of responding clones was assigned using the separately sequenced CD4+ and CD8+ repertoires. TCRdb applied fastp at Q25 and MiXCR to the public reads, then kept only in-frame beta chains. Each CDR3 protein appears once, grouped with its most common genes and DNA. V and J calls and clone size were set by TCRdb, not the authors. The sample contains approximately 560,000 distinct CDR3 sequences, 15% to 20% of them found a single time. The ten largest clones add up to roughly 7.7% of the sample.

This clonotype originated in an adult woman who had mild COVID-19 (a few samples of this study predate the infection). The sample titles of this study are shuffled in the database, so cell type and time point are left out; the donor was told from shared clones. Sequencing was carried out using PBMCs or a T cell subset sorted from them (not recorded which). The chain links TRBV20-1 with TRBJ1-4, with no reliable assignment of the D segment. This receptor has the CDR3 CSAAYGSTNEKLFF. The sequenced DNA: TGCAGTGCGGCATACGGATCAACTAATGAAAAACTGTTTTTT.